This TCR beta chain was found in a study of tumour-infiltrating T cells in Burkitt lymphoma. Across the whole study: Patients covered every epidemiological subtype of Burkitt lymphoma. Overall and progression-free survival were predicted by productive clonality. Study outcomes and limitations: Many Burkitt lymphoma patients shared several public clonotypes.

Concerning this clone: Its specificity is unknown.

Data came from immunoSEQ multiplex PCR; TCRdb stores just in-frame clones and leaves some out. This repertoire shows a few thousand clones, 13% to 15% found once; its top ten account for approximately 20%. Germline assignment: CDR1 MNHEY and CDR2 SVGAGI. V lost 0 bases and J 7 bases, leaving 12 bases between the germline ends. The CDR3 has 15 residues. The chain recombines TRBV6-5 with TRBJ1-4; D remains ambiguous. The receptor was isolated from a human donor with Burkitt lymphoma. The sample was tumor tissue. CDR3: CASSYSRLGREKLFF. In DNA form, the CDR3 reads TGTGCCAGCAGTTACTCCCGGCTAGGACGTGAAAAACTGTTTTTT.